These T cell receptor beta chains were read from a single sample in a study of blood T cell repertoires in COVID-19. The repertoire was sequenced with immunoSEQ multiplex PCR; TCRdb's copy has only in-frame clones and lacks some. This sample has about 120,000 clones, with around 86% found just once. The material sequenced was peripheral blood. The source is a woman in her seventies with acute or convalescent COVID-19. CDR3s include the opening cysteine and the closing phenylalanine or tryptophan. Each record gives: clone size, V gene, D gene, J gene, CDR3 protein, CDR3 DNA. D genes are given only for firm matches. Only part of the rows carry a size: once, few, many, or a class if the clone is expanded.

-	TRBV27	-	TRBJ2-7	CASRTTSSEQYF	TGTGCCAGCAGGACTACTAGCAGCGAGCAGTACTTC
-	TRBV28	-	TRBJ2-3	CASSLITSTDTQYF	TGTGCCAGCAGTCTCATAACTAGCACAGATACGCAGTATTTT
-	TRBV12-3/TRBV12-4	-	TRBJ2-7	CASSLSVYEQYF	TGTGCCAGCAGTTTATCTGTCTACGAGCAGTACTTC
-	TRBV4-1	TRBD1	TRBJ2-1	CASSRGQGPDEQFF	TGCGCCAGCAGCCGCGGACAGGGCCCGGATGAGCAGTTCTTC
-	TRBV6-6	TRBD1	TRBJ1-4	CASSSDRGREKLFF	TGTGCCAGCAGCTCCGACAGGGGGCGAGAAAAACTGTTTTTT
once	TRBV7-9	TRBD1	TRBJ2-7	CASSLRSTGGYEQYF	TGTGCCAGCAGCTTAAGATCGACAGGGGGCTACGAGCAGTACTTC
-	TRBV6-5	-	TRBJ1-3	CASSYSGQGNTIYF	TGTGCCAGCAGTTACTCGGGACAAGGAAACACCATATATTTT
-	TRBV24-1	-	TRBJ2-7	CATSDSGYSYEQYF	TGTGCCACCAGTGATAGCGGATACTCCTACGAGCAGTACTTC
once	TRBV28	TRBD1	TRBJ1-1	CASSLGTEVNTEAFF	TGTGCCAGCAGTTTAGGGACAGAAGTGAACACTGAAGCTTTCTTT
-	TRBV2	TRBD2	TRBJ2-7	CASILGGGGYEQYF	TGTGCCAGCATCCTTGGGGGGGGTGGTTACGAGCAGTACTTC
once	TRBV3-1/TRBV3-2	-	TRBJ2-7	CASSQEVTGIDEQYF	TGTGCCAGCAGCCAAGAGGTCACAGGGATTGACGAGCAGTACTTC
-	TRBV12-3/TRBV12-4	-	TRBJ2-1	CASSFGQKQFF	TGTGCCAGCAGTTTTGGGCAGAAGCAGTTCTTC
-	TRBV6-2/TRBV6-3	TRBD1	TRBJ2-3	CASSNKLPRQGDTQYF	TGTGCCAGCAGCAATAAGTTACCTCGACAGGGTGATACGCAGTATTTT
-	TRBV18	TRBD1	TRBJ1-6	CASSPPRPHLQGAASSYNSPLHF	TGTGCCAGCTCACCACCCCGTCCCCACTTACAGGGGGCGGCAAGCTCCTATAATTCACCCCTCCACTTT
once	TRBV4-1	TRBD2	TRBJ2-7	CASSREATSVSGEQYF	TGCGCCAGCAGCCGAGAGGCGACTAGCGTCTCTGGGGAGCAGTACTTC
-	TRBV5-1	TRBD1	TRBJ1-6	CASSSGQFNSPLHF	TGCGCCAGCAGCTCGGGACAGTTTAATTCACCCCTCCACTTT
-	TRBV2	TRBD2	TRBJ2-1	CASSDPGGANNEQFF	TGTGCCAGCAGTGATCCGGGGGGGGCAAACAATGAGCAGTTCTTC
few	TRBV18	TRBD1	TRBJ1-1	CASSTRTGTNTEAFF	TGTGCCAGCTCTACTAGGACAGGGACGAACACTGAAGCTTTCTTT
-	TRBV18	-	TRBJ1-1	CASSLDMNTEAFF	TGTGCCAGCTCACTTGACATGAACACTGAAGCTTTCTTT
-	TRBV19	-	TRBJ1-6	CASRTGINSPLHF	TGTGCCAGTAGGACAGGAATCAATTCACCCCTCCACTTT
few	TRBV19	TRBD1	TRBJ1-5	CASRPTGQGTNQPQHF	TGTGCCAGTAGACCAACGGGACAGGGGACCAATCAGCCCCAGCATTTT
-	TRBV5-1	TRBD1	TRBJ2-7	CASSLRGLEQYF	TGCGCCAGCAGCTTGAGGGGGCTCGAGCAGTACTTC
-	TRBV7-8	TRBD1	TRBJ1-6	CASSQTGQGTSPLHF	TGTGCCAGCAGCCAAACTGGACAGGGAACCTCACCCCTCCACTTT
-	TRBV10-3	TRBD2	TRBJ2-5	CAISESSGGGETQYF	TGTGCCATCAGTGAGTCGAGCGGGGGAGGGGAGACCCAGTACTTC
-	TRBV30	-	TRBJ1-2	CAWTAGPGVYGYTF	TGTGCCTGGACTGCCGGGCCGGGGGTCTATGGCTACACCTTC
-	TRBV29-1	-	TRBJ1-3	CSASTSSGNTIYF	TGCAGCGCCTCAACTAGCTCTGGAAACACCATATATTTT
-	TRBV6-4	TRBD1	TRBJ1-5	CASSAGTDNQPQHF	TGTGCCAGCAGTGCTGGGACAGACAATCAGCCCCAGCATTTT
-	TRBV18	TRBD1	TRBJ1-1	CASSPYTGGLSTEAFF	TGTGCCAGCTCACCCTACACAGGGGGCTTGAGCACTGAAGCTTTCTTT
-	TRBV5-1	TRBD1	TRBJ2-1	CASSTTGTGVHNEQFF	TGCGCCAGCAGCACCACCGGGACAGGGGTCCACAATGAGCAGTTCTTC
-	TRBV2	-	TRBJ1-1	CASGWETGGTEAFF	TGTGCCAGCGGTTGGGAGACGGGAGGGACTGAAGCTTTCTTT
few	TRBV28	TRBD1	TRBJ1-1	CASSLWSARGRFTEAFF	TGTGCCAGCAGTTTATGGAGTGCCAGGGGGCGTTTCACTGAAGCTTTCTTT
-	TRBV5-1	-	TRBJ1-2	CASSFVSNYGYTF	TGCGCCAGCAGCTTCGTTTCCAACTATGGCTACACCTTC
few	TRBV1	-	TRBJ2-7	CTSSPRTGGHEQYF	TGCACCAGCAGCCCTCGGACAGGAGGCCACGAGCAGTACTTC
-	TRBV7-9	-	TRBJ2-3	CASSLVAWGRPDTQYF	TGTGCCAGCAGCTTAGTGGCATGGGGGAGGCCAGATACGCAGTATTTT
-	TRBV5-6	-	TRBJ1-6	CASSLGGVRSPLHF	TGTGCCAGCAGCCTGGGGGGGGTGCGCTCACCCCTCCACTTT
-	TRBV10-2	TRBD1	TRBJ1-2	CASSITQGRGYTF	TGCGCCAGCAGCATCACACAGGGGAGAGGCTACACCTTC
-	TRBV6-5	-	TRBJ1-4	CASRGGAGDEKLFF	TGTGCCAGCAGGGGTGGCGCGGGGGATGAAAAACTGTTTTTT
-	TRBV9	-	TRBJ1-1	CASSPGGGLNTEAFF	TGTGCCAGCAGTCCTGGTGGCGGCTTGAACACTGAAGCTTTCTTT
-	TRBV28	TRBD1	TRBJ2-7	CASSSGGEVYEQYF	TGTGCCAGCAGTTCAGGGGGTGAGGTGTACGAGCAGTACTTC
-	TRBV10-1	-	TRBJ1-1	CASSDGGPVSEAFF	TGCGCCAGCAGTGACGGGGGGCCAGTCTCTGAAGCTTTCTTT
-	TRBV7-3	TRBD2	TRBJ2-1	CASRVAGDNEQFF	TGTGCCAGCAGGGTAGCGGGGGACAATGAGCAGTTCTTC
-	TRBV10-3	-	TRBJ1-3	CVITNGNTIYF	TGTGTCATCACTAACGGAAACACCATATATTTT
few	TRBV2	TRBD1	TRBJ2-7	CASIGATGGSYEQYF	TGTGCCAGCATCGGAGCGACAGGGGGTTCCTACGAGCAGTACTTC
few	TRBV5-1	-	TRBJ1-3	CASSPGNTIYF	TGCGCCAGCAGTCCCGGGAACACCATATATTTT
-	TRBV3-1/TRBV3-2	-	TRBJ2-6	CASSPQGTGANVLTF	TGTGCCAGCAGCCCTCAGGGGACTGGGGCCAACGTCCTGACTTTC
-	TRBV2	TRBD1	TRBJ1-2	CASISTGSYGYTF	TGTGCCAGCATCTCGACAGGGAGTTATGGCTACACCTTC
-	TRBV2	-	TRBJ2-5	CASRPTSVLETQYF	TGTGCCAGCAGACCAACTAGTGTACTTGAGACCCAGTACTTC
-	TRBV6-1	-	TRBJ1-3	CASSDGQPLYSGNTIYF	TGTGCCAGCAGTGACGGACAGCCCCTTTACTCTGGAAACACCATATATTTT
-	TRBV15	TRBD2	TRBJ2-7	CATSRVAGERYEQYF	TGTGCCACCAGCAGGGTAGCGGGGGAACGCTACGAGCAGTACTTC
-	TRBV21-1	-	TRBJ1-1	CASSRLQGADTEAFF	TGTGCCAGCAGCAGATTACAGGGGGCGGACACTGAAGCTTTCTTT
-	TRBV11-3	-	TRBJ2-7	CASSLAVGGYEQYF	TGTGCCAGCAGCCTCGCGGTCGGGGGCTACGAGCAGTACTTC
-	TRBV6-6	-	TRBJ1-3	CASSYNLRGGNTIYF	TGTGCCAGCAGTTATAACCTTAGGGGTGGAAACACCATATATTTT
-	TRBV7-9	-	TRBJ2-2	CASSPGGDLYTGELFF	TGTGCCAGCAGCCCTGGCGGGGACTTGTACACCGGGGAGCTGTTTTTT
few	TRBV28	-	TRBJ1-5	CASSLLRGNQPQHF	TGTGCCAGCAGTTTATTAAGAGGAAATCAGCCCCAGCATTTT
once	TRBV28	TRBD1	TRBJ1-1	CASSLTGQEMEAFF	TGTGCCAGCAGTTTAACTGGACAGGAGATGGAAGCTTTCTTT